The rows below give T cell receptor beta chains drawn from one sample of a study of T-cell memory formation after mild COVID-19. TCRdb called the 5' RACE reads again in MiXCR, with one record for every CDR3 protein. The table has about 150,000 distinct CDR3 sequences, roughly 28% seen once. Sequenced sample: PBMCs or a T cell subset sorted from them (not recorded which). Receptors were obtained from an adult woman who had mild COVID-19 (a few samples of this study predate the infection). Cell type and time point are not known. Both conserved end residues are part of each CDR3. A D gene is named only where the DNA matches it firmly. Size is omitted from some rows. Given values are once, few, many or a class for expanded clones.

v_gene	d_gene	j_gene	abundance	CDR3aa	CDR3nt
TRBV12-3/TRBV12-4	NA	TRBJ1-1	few	CASILFNTEAFF	TGTGCCAGCATCCTCTTTAACACTGAAGCTTTCTTT
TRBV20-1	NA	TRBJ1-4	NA	CSARVHEKLFF	TGCAGTGCGAGGGTACATGAAAAACTGTTTTTT
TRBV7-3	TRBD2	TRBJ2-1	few	CASSPGPAGGYNEQFF	TGTGCCAGCAGCCCAGGCCCGGCGGGAGGATACAATGAGCAGTTCTTC
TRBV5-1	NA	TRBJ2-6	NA	CASSFRGGSGANVLTF	TGCGCCAGCAGCTTCAGGGGAGGCTCTGGGGCCAACGTCCTGACTTTC
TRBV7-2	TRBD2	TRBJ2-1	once	CASSLALAGPRSFDEQFF	TGTGCCAGCAGCTTAGCACTAGCGGGCCCACGTTCTTTCGATGAGCAGTTCTTC
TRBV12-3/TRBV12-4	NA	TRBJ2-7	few	CASMREDPSSYEQYF	TGTGCCAGCATGAGGGAGGACCCGAGCTCCTACGAGCAGTACTTC
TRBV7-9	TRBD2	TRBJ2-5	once	CASSLEAGGRRETQYF	TGTGCCAGCAGCTTAGAAGCGGGGGGGCGACGGGAGACCCAGTACTTC
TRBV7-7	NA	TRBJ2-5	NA	CASSFSVGETQYF	TGTGCTAGCAGCTTTAGCGTCGGTGAGACCCAGTACTTC
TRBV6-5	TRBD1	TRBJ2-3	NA	CASRVDRGPNTQYF	TGTGCCAGCAGGGTGGACAGGGGGCCTAATACGCAGTATTTT
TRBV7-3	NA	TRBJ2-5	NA	CASSPNPGMETQYF	TGTGCCAGCAGCCCGAACCCAGGGATGGAGACCCAGTACTTC
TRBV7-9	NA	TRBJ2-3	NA	CASSYPRLSTDTQYF	TGTGCCAGCAGTTATCCCAGATTGTCCACAGATACGCAGTATTTT
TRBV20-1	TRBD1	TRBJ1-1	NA	CSVKPGQGTEAFF	TGCAGTGTTAAGCCGGGACAGGGCACTGAAGCTTTCTTT
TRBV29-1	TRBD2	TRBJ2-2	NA	CSVVRGGMNTGELFF	TGCAGCGTTGTGCGGGGGGGGATGAACACCGGGGAGCTGTTTTTT
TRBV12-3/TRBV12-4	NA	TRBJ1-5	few	CASSYDGSNQPQHF	TGTGCCAGCAGTTACGATGGCAGCAATCAGCCCCAGCATTTT
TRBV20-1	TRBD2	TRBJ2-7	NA	CSANRLAGGSYEQYF	TGCAGTGCTAACCGACTAGCGGGGGGTTCCTACGAGCAGTACTTC
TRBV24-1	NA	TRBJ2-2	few	CATSDWRSSNTGELFF	TGTGCCACCAGTGATTGGAGGAGCTCGAACACCGGGGAGCTGTTTTTT
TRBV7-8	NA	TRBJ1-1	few	CASSLGIGMAFF	TGTGCCAGCAGCTTAGGTATAGGGATGGCTTTCTTT
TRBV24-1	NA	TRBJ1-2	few	CATPGFTYGYTF	TGTGCCACCCCTGGTTTCACCTATGGCTACACCTTC
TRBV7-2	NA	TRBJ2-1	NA	CASSFFGLDEQFF	TGTGCCAGCAGCTTTTTTGGGTTGGATGAGCAGTTCTTC
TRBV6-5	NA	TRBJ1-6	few	CASSYSSSDSPLHF	TGTGCCAGCAGTTACTCGAGCAGCGATTCACCCCTCCACTTT
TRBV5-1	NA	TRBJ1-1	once	CASTSQGNTEAFF	TGCGCCAGCACCTCTCAGGGGAACACTGAAGCTTTCTTT
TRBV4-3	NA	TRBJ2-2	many	CASSQEEGNTGELFF	TGCGCCAGCAGCCAAGAGGAAGGAAACACCGGGGAGCTGTTTTTT
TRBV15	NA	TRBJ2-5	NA	CATTYGPGETQYF	TGTGCCACCACATATGGGCCGGGGGAGACCCAGTACTTC
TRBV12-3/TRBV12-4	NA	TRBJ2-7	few	CASRQSTSEQYF	TGTGCCAGCAGACAAAGTACTAGCGAGCAGTACTTC
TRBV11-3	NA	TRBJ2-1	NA	CASSGVDAYNEQFF	TGTGCCAGCAGCGGGGTAGACGCCTACAATGAGCAGTTCTTC
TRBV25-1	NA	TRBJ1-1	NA	CASSRPEDGTEAFF	TGTGCCAGCAGTCGACCCGAGGACGGCACTGAAGCTTTCTTT
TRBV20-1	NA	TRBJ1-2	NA	CSAPLGFNYGYTF	TGCAGTGCGCCGTTAGGCTTTAACTATGGCTACACCTTC
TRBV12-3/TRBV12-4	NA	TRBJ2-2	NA	CASSFFEGLGSNGGELFF	TGTGCCAGCAGTTTTTTTGAGGGCTTGGGCTCTAACGGCGGGGAGCTGTTTTTT
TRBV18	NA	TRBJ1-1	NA	CASSPKHGTNTEAFF	TGTGCCAGCTCACCAAAACACGGCACAAACACTGAAGCTTTCTTT
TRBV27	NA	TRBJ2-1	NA	CASSPSEGLPYNEQFF	TGTGCCAGCAGTCCTTCTGAGGGCCTGCCCTACAATGAGCAGTTCTTC
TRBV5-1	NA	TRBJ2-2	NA	CASRTAGTRNTGELFF	TGCGCCAGCAGAACCGCCGGGACGAGAAACACCGGGGAGCTGTTTTTT
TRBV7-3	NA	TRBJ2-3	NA	CASSGYTDTQYF	TGTGCCAGCAGCGGGTACACAGATACGCAGTATTTT
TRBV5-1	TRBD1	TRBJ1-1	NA	CASRGRGLQDTEAFF	TGCGCCAGCAGAGGCAGGGGGCTTCAGGACACTGAAGCTTTCTTT
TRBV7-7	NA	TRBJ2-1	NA	CASSLAPYNEQFF	TGTGCCAGCAGCTTAGCCCCCTACAATGAGCAGTTCTTC
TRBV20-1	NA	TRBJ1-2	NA	CSASVTGNYGYTF	TGCAGTGCCAGCGTAACAGGAAACTATGGCTACACCTTC
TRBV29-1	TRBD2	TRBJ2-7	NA	CSVEGVGTSGFYSYEQYF	TGCAGCGTTGAAGGTGTGGGGACTAGCGGGTTCTACTCCTACGAGCAGTACTTC
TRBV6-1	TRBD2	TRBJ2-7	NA	CASSELAGAYEQYF	TGTGCCAGCAGTGAACTAGCGGGAGCCTACGAGCAGTACTTC
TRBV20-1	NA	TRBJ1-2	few	CSPAGGPTNYGYTF	TGCAGTCCCGCCGGGGGGCCTACTAACTATGGCTACACCTTC
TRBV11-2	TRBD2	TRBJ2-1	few	CASSLELAGVTGNEQFF	TGTGCCAGCAGCTTAGAACTAGCGGGAGTAACGGGCAATGAGCAGTTCTTC
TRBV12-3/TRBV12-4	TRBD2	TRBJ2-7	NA	CASSPSGGAHEQYF	TGTGCCAGCAGCCCTAGCGGGGGGGCCCACGAGCAGTACTTC
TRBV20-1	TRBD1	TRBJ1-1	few	CSAHDRGKRLSTEAFF	TGCAGTGCTCATGACAGGGGTAAACGGTTGAGCACTGAAGCTTTCTTT
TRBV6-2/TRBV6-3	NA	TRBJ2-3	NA	CASSPSEDTQYF	TGTGCCAGCAGCCCCTCGGAGGATACGCAGTATTTT
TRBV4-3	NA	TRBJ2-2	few	CASSRGGRVNTGELFF	TGCGCCAGCAGCCGCGGGGGCAGGGTGAACACCGGGGAGCTGTTTTTT
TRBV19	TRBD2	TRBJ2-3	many	CASSLGRESDTQYF	TGTGCCAGTAGCCTCGGGCGGGAGTCAGATACGCAGTATTTT
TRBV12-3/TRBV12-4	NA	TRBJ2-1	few	CASSSDNEQFF	TGTGCCAGCAGTTCAGACAATGAGCAGTTCTTC
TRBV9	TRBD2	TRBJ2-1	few	CASSVGGMGGIQNEQFF	TGTGCCAGCAGCGTAGGAGGAATGGGAGGGATCCAGAATGAGCAGTTCTTC
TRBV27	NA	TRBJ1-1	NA	CASSLQGWTEAFF	TGTGCCAGCAGTTTACAGGGGTGGACTGAAGCTTTCTTT
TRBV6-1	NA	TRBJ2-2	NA	CASSEELVPGELFF	TGTGCCAGCAGTGAGGAACTAGTTCCCGGGGAGCTGTTTTTT
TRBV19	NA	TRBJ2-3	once	CASSIQRHTDTQYF	TGTGCCAGTAGTATCCAGCGACACACAGATACGCAGTATTTT